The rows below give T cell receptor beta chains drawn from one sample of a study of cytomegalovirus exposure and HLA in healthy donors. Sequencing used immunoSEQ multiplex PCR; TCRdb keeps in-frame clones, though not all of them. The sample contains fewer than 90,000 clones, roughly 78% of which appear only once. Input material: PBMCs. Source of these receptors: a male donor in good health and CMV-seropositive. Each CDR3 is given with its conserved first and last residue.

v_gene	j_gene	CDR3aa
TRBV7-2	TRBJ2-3	CASSPRTSPQYF
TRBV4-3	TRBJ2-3	CASSQVGTDTQYF
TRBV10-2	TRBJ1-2	CAIAANYGYTF
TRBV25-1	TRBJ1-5	CASSTGSRNQPQHF
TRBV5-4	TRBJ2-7	CASSPDSYEQYF
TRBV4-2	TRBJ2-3	CASSQESGGFGRLTSGVTQYF
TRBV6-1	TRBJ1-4	CASSEAPLQVGEKLFF
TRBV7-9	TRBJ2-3	CASSSPGADTQYF
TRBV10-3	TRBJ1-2	CAISESDSHGYTF
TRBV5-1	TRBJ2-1	CAISGNEQFF
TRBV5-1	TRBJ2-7	CASSGGGYEQYF
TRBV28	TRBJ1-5	CATKSDRSSNQPQHF
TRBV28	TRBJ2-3	CASSPLTGTRISDTQYF
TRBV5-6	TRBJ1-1	CASSLVGAGGEAFF
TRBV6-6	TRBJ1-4	CASRAQGFNEKLFF
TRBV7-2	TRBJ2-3	CASSSGLAGRTDTQYF
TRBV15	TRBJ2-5	CATSQTLGLKETQYF
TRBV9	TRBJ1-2	CASSPLGGNSPNYGYTF
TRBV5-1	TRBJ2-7	CASSLAGDPYEQYF
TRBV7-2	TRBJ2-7	CASSSGDSYEQYF
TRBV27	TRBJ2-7	CASSLSDSSYEQYF
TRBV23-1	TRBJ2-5	CASSRRTGAWETQYF
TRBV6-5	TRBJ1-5	CASSYSTYQPQHF
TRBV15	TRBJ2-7	CATSITSGLSYEQYF
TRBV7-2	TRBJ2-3	CASSFLAGASTDTQYF
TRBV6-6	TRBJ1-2	CASSSDGIYGYTF
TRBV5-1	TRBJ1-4	CASSLTRQGWNEKLFF
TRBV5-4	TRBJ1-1	CASSAIPGEAFF
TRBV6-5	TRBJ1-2	CASSYSQGNYGYTF
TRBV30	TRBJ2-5	CAWDSGFGETQYF
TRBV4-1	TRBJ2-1	CASSQGELVPNNEQFF
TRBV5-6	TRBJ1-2	CASSLGQGFMGYGYTF
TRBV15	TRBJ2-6	CATSGPPGTVNSGANVLTF
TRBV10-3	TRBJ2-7	CAISGAGASSYEQYF
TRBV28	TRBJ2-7	CASSTPGLRIKSSYEQYF
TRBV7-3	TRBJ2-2	CASSSTRNTGELFF
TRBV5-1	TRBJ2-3	CASSPEVGGTDTQYF
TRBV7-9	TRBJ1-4	CASSSGQGSFEKLFF
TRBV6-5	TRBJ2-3	CASRLAANTDTQYF